This entry concerns a single TCR beta chain. Researchers ran the PCR with 60 Vbeta and 13 Jbeta primers. Data came from immunoSEQ multiplex PCR; TCRdb stores just in-frame clones and leaves some out. Here the sample spans about 62,000 clones, over 70% being singletons. This specimen comes from a study of cytomegalovirus exposure and HLA in healthy donors. V lost 0 bases to trimming and J lost 5 bases; unmatched junction nucleotides: 14. The germline CDR1 and CDR2 sequences are SQVTM and ANQGSEA. The CDR3 is 18 residues long. Material: PBMCs. The clonotype was recovered from a man aged 55 to 70 in good health and CMV-seropositive. The rearrangement uses TRBV29-1 and TRBJ1-2; 11 bases agree with TRBD1. CDR3: CSVEERGIRTGGVYGYTF. CDR3 nucleotide sequence: TGCAGCGTTGAAGAGAGGGGAATAAGGACAGGGGGCGTTTATGGCTACACCTTC.